Listed below are T cell receptor beta chains from one sample, sequenced in a study of blood T cells in healthy people across ages. TCRdb processed the 5' RACE reads anew with MiXCR; each CDR3 protein has one entry. Among about 1 million distinct CDR3 sequences, around 27% were seen once, and the ten largest hold 0.65% to 0.95%. The data also belong to a second study, concerning T cells of mothers and their children.

The sample was blood. These receptors were collected from a girl aged 2 to 10 in good health. Each CDR3 is given with its conserved first and last residue. Fields, in order: D gene, CDR3 length, V gene, clone size, J gene, CDR3 protein, CDR3 DNA. A D gene is named only where the DNA matches it firmly. Not all rows give a size; the values are once, few, many and, for expanded clones, a class.

D: TRBD2; length: 14; V: TRBV20-1; size: NA; J: TRBJ2-1; CDR3: CGAIVAGGPDEQFF; DNA: TGCGGTGCTATCGTAGCGGGAGGGCCCGATGAGCAGTTCTTC
D: NA; length: 13; V: TRBV19; size: NA; J: TRBJ2-1; CDR3: CASSIPTYNEQFF; DNA: TGTGCCAGTAGTATTCCTACTTACAATGAGCAGTTCTTC
D: TRBD2; length: 16; V: TRBV12-3/TRBV12-4; size: few; J: TRBJ2-3; CDR3: CASSPLAGGDTDTQYF; DNA: TGTGCCAGCAGTCCCCTAGCGGGGGGGGACACAGATACGCAGTATTTT
D: NA; length: 14; V: TRBV7-9; size: NA; J: TRBJ2-1; CDR3: CASRKVSEGGEQLF; DNA: TGTGCCAGCAGGAAGGTCAGCGAGGGGGGGGAGCAGCTCTTC
D: NA; length: 15; V: TRBV11-2; size: few; J: TRBJ2-5; CDR3: CASRIGGGTQETQYF; DNA: TGTGCCAGCAGAATTGGTGGAGGGACCCAAGAGACCCAGTACTTC
D: NA; length: 12; V: TRBV6-5; size: few; J: TRBJ2-1; CDR3: CASSQTAHEQFF; DNA: TGTGCCAGCAGTCAGACAGCTCATGAGCAGTTCTTC
D: TRBD1; length: 14; V: TRBV7-2; size: few; J: TRBJ1-1; CDR3: CASSLAGGAEEAFF; DNA: TGTGCCAGCAGCTTAGCAGGGGGCGCCGAGGAAGCTTTCTTT
D: TRBD1; length: 16; V: TRBV6-5; size: few; J: TRBJ2-3; CDR3: CASSGFRTGGSDTQYF; DNA: TGTGCCAGTTCTGGATTTCGGACAGGGGGGTCAGATACGCAGTATTTT
D: TRBD2; length: 15; V: TRBV11-3; size: few; J: TRBJ2-3; CDR3: CASRKGSGTTDMQYF; DNA: TGTGCCAGCAGAAAAGGTAGCGGGACCACAGATATGCAGTATTTT
D: NA; length: 17; V: TRBV12-3/TRBV12-4; size: NA; J: TRBJ2-3; CDR3: CASSHKDGRRTADTQYF; DNA: TGTGCCAGCAGTCACAAGGACGGGCGTCGGACGGCAGATACGCAGTATTTT
D: NA; length: 15; V: TRBV4-1; size: few; J: TRBJ2-7; CDR3: CASSQEGGGFREQYF; DNA: TGCGCCAGCAGCCAAGAAGGCGGAGGTTTTCGCGAGCAGTACTTC
D: NA; length: 14; V: TRBV28; size: few; J: TRBJ1-1; CDR3: CASSSRDLNTEAFF; DNA: TGTGCCAGCAGTTCCAGGGACCTGAACACTGAAGCTTTCTTT
D: NA; length: 13; V: TRBV12-3/TRBV12-4; size: few; J: TRBJ1-1; CDR3: CASSWESGTEAFF; DNA: TGTGCCAGCAGCTGGGAATCGGGCACTGAAGCTTTCTTT
D: TRBD2; length: 14; V: TRBV7-2; size: few; J: TRBJ2-3; CDR3: CASSLVAGEDTQYF; DNA: TGTGCCAGCAGCTTAGTAGCGGGGGAAGATACGCAGTATTTT
D: NA; length: 12; V: TRBV13; size: NA; J: TRBJ1-2; CDR3: CASSLGAVGYTF; DNA: TGTGCCAGCAGCTTAGGGGCTGTTGGCTACACCTTC
D: NA; length: 12; V: TRBV5-6; size: NA; J: TRBJ2-5; CDR3: CASRREGETQYF; DNA: TGTGCCAGCAGGAGGGAAGGGGAGACCCAGTACTTC
D: TRBD1; length: 16; V: TRBV5-1; size: NA; J: TRBJ1-1; CDR3: CASSLAKGTAHTEAFF; DNA: TGCGCCAGCAGCTTGGCGAAGGGGACAGCTCACACTGAAGCTTTCTTT
D: TRBD2; length: 12; V: TRBV27; size: few; J: TRBJ2-5; CDR3: CASTTLAGLPLF; DNA: TGTGCCAGCACCACTTTAGCGGGCCTCCCCCTCTTC
D: TRBD2; length: 15; V: TRBV29-1; size: few; J: TRBJ2-1; CDR3: CSVAFQREPMDEQFF; DNA: TGCAGCGTTGCCTTCCAGCGGGAGCCAATGGATGAGCAGTTCTTC
D: NA; length: 12; V: TRBV20-1; size: few; J: TRBJ2-7; CDR3: CSAQTDPYEQYF; DNA: TGCAGTGCCCAGACTGATCCCTACGAGCAGTACTTC
D: NA; length: 12; V: TRBV5-1; size: many; J: TRBJ2-3; CDR3: CASSSPTDTQYF; DNA: TGTGCCAGCAGTTCCCCCACAGATACGCAGTATTTT
D: NA; length: 15; V: TRBV20-1; size: few; J: TRBJ2-5; CDR3: CSAEDPNSDQETQYF; DNA: TGCAGTGCAGAAGACCCCAATAGCGACCAAGAGACCCAGTACTTC
D: NA; length: 12; V: TRBV20-1; size: NA; J: TRBJ2-2; CDR3: CSARGGAGVLFF; DNA: TGCAGTGCTAGAGGAGGGGCCGGGGTGCTGTTTTTT
D: NA; length: 15; V: TRBV6-1; size: few; J: TRBJ2-1; CDR3: CASSSVASAYNEQFF; DNA: TGTGCCAGCAGCTCGGTAGCGAGCGCTTACAATGAGCAGTTCTTC
D: NA; length: 13; V: TRBV5-1; size: NA; J: TRBJ2-4; CDR3: CASRLQGQNIQYF; DNA: TGCGCCAGCAGGCTACAGGGCCAAAACATTCAGTACTTC
D: TRBD1; length: 15; V: TRBV5-5; size: NA; J: TRBJ2-7; CDR3: CASSLVGTGFYEQYF; DNA: TGTGCCAGCAGCTTGGTCGGGACAGGGTTTTACGAGCAGTACTTC
D: NA; length: 15; V: TRBV12-5; size: NA; J: TRBJ1-1; CDR3: CASGLSAVVITEAFF; DNA: TGTGCTAGTGGTTTAAGTGCTGTTGTGATCACTGAAGCTTTCTTT
D: NA; length: 13; V: TRBV12-3/TRBV12-4; size: few; J: TRBJ1-2; CDR3: CASSLRDVYGYTF; DNA: TGTGCCAGCAGTTTAAGGGACGTTTATGGCTACACCTTC
D: NA; length: 16; V: TRBV7-8; size: many; J: TRBJ2-7; CDR3: CASSLVVSQGSYEQYF; DNA: TGTGCCAGCAGCTTAGTCGTATCGCAGGGGAGCTACGAGCAGTACTTC
D: TRBD2; length: 16; V: TRBV6-5; size: NA; J: TRBJ2-5; CDR3: CASSYMGGGLQETQYF; DNA: TGTGCCAGCAGTTACATGGGGGGAGGGCTCCAAGAGACCCAGTACTTC
D: TRBD2; length: 13; V: TRBV20-1; size: NA; J: TRBJ2-5; CDR3: CSARPAGGLTQYF; DNA: TGCAGTGCTAGGCCAGCGGGAGGTCTGACCCAGTACTTC
D: NA; length: 15; V: TRBV9; size: few; J: TRBJ1-2; CDR3: CASTSQAPSNYGYTF; DNA: TGTGCCAGCACTTCACAGGCGCCGAGTAACTATGGCTACACCTTC
D: NA; length: 16; V: TRBV9; size: NA; J: TRBJ2-1; CDR3: CASSAPERSSYNEQFF; DNA: TGTGCCAGCAGCGCCCCCGAGCGGAGCTCCTACAATGAGCAGTTCTTC
D: TRBD2; length: 20; V: TRBV6-5; size: NA; J: TRBJ2-3; CDR3: CASSYTPSGGLFTSTDTQYF; DNA: TGTGCCAGCAGTTATACCCCTAGCGGGGGACTCTTCACTAGCACAGATACGCAGTATTTT
D: NA; length: 13; V: TRBV29-1; size: few; J: TRBJ2-7; CDR3: CSASGLRAYEQYF; DNA: TGCAGCGCTTCGGGACTGCGGGCCTACGAGCAGTACTTC
D: TRBD1; length: 15; V: TRBV4-3; size: NA; J: TRBJ1-4; CDR3: CASSRDTGGLEKLFF; DNA: TGCGCCAGCAGCCGGGACACAGGGGGCCTTGAAAAACTGTTTTTT
D: TRBD1; length: 13; V: TRBV20-1; size: NA; J: TRBJ1-1; CDR3: CSARDSLIPEAFF; DNA: TGCAGTGCTCGGGACAGTCTTATCCCTGAAGCTTTCTTT
D: NA; length: 13; V: TRBV7-8; size: NA; J: TRBJ1-5; CDR3: CASSLYRDQPQHF; DNA: TGTGCCAGCAGCTTATACAGGGATCAGCCCCAGCATTTT
D: NA; length: 15; V: TRBV4-3; size: few; J: TRBJ1-4; CDR3: CASSQDKTGGEKLFF; DNA: TGCGCCAGCAGCCAAGATAAGACGGGCGGTGAAAAACTGTTTTTT
D: NA; length: 13; V: TRBV7-9; size: NA; J: TRBJ1-5; CDR3: CASSYGANQPQHF; DNA: TGTGCCAGCAGCTATGGGGCCAATCAGCCCCAGCATTTT
D: TRBD1; length: 15; V: TRBV12-3/TRBV12-4; size: NA; J: TRBJ2-5; CDR3: CASSFWTGGEETQYF; DNA: TGTGCCAGCAGTTTCTGGACAGGGGGTGAAGAGACCCAGTACTTC
D: NA; length: 14; V: TRBV20-1; size: NA; J: TRBJ2-7; CDR3: CSARVGGPPYEQYF; DNA: TGCAGTGCTAGAGTGGGGGGGCCCCCCTACGAGCAGTACTTC
D: NA; length: 15; V: TRBV2; size: NA; J: TRBJ2-1; CDR3: CASRIQRSSYNEQFF; DNA: TGTGCCAGCCGGATACAGCGTAGCTCCTACAATGAGCAGTTCTTC
D: TRBD2; length: 18; V: TRBV12-3/TRBV12-4; size: few; J: TRBJ2-4; CDR3: CASSLGLWGGDAQNIQYF; DNA: TGTGCCAGCAGTTTAGGGCTCTGGGGGGGGGATGCCCAAAACATTCAGTACTTC
D: NA; length: 15; V: TRBV12-3/TRBV12-4; size: NA; J: TRBJ2-1; CDR3: CASIQGGLNRNEQFF; DNA: TGTGCCAGCATCCAGGGGGGACTGAACAGAAATGAGCAGTTCTTC
D: TRBD2; length: 15; V: TRBV13; size: NA; J: TRBJ2-4; CDR3: CASSQGLAGRYIQYF; DNA: TGTGCCAGCAGCCAAGGACTAGCGGGAAGGTACATTCAGTACTTC
D: NA; length: 16; V: TRBV3-1; size: few; J: TRBJ2-5; CDR3: CASSQVDFPYQETQYF; DNA: TGTGCCAGCAGCCAAGTAGACTTTCCTTATCAAGAGACCCAGTACTTC
D: NA; length: 12; V: TRBV27; size: few; J: TRBJ2-1; CDR3: CASSSRVRDQFF; DNA: TGTGCCAGCAGTTCCCGGGTCAGAGACCAGTTCTTC
D: NA; length: 16; V: TRBV7-2; size: few; J: TRBJ2-2; CDR3: CASSLGGGWNTGELFF; DNA: TGTGCCAGCAGCTTAGGAGGGGGTTGGAACACCGGGGAGCTGTTTTTT
D: TRBD2; length: 16; V: TRBV6-5; size: NA; J: TRBJ2-3; CDR3: CASSYSSGGAIDTQYF; DNA: TGTGCCAGCAGTTACTCGAGCGGGGGGGCGATAGATACGCAGTATTTT
D: NA; length: 12; V: TRBV5-1; size: few; J: TRBJ2-1; CDR3: CASSLEGRAQFF; DNA: TGCGCCAGCAGCTTGGAGGGTCGGGCGCAGTTCTTC
D: NA; length: 16; V: TRBV12-3/TRBV12-4; size: NA; J: TRBJ2-5; CDR3: CASSPGWFKTQETQYF; DNA: TGTGCCAGCAGCCCTGGCTGGTTCAAAACCCAAGAGACCCAGTACTTC